This T cell receptor (beta chain) was observed in a study of shared clonotypes between healthy human individuals. Study as a whole: Donors had three CD4 naive, three CD4 memory, two CD8 naive and one CD8 memory plate apiece. Study-level points and caveats: In having few donors, the study represented limited genetic and exposure-history diversity.

From germline, CDR1 is LNHDA and CDR2 SQIVND (reference sequence). The CDR3 runs to 15 residues. The V end was cut by 5 bases, the J end by 6 bases, with 19 bases between. Genomic DNA of every subset was divided equally among multiple immunoSEQ plates. The assay was immunoSEQ multiplex PCR, and TCRdb's table has in-frame clones only and misses some. The sample has about 2.1 million clones, 80% to 95% seen once. CD45RO negativity and positive selection for CCR7 defined naive CD8 cells, a population that excluded terminally differentiated effector memory CD45RA+ cells. As concerns this clone: Its antigen is not identified.

The sample was naive CD8+ T cells from PBMCs. This TCR came from a man aged 18 to 30 in good health. Some clones in this sample may be carry-over from other donors' samples. The chain carries TRBV19 and TRBJ1-1; possibly TRBD1 for D (5 bases). The CDR3 sequence: CASSLGPLPGSEAFF. As DNA, the CDR3 is TGTGCCAGTAGTCTGGGACCGCTCCCTGGGTCTGAAGCTTTCTTT. The full variable domain, in which reference TRBV19 and TRBJ1-1 provide the parts outside the CDR3, is DGGITQSPKYLFRKEGQNVTLSCEQNLNHDAMYWYRQDPGQGLRLIYYSQIVNDFQKGDIAEGYSVSREKKESFPLTVTSAQKNPTAFYLCASSLGPLPGSEAFFGQGTRLTVV.